What follows describes a single TCR beta chain. The antigen remains undetermined. J gave up 4 bases and V 6 bases, and 5 bases lay outside the gene matches. The CDR3 runs to 13 residues. Germline V lookup: CDR1 MGHDK, CDR2 SYGVNS. These data belong to a study of early T cells in non-severe SARS-CoV-2 infection. About the study: Chains stayed unpaired after sequencing of bulk RNA from unsorted whole blood. Study-wide results and limits: In VDJdb matching, anti-spike CD8 responses were favored while private and CD4 specificities went missing.

In the library, individual cDNA molecules carried attached unique molecular identifiers. TCRdb processed the 5' RACE reads anew with MiXCR; each CDR3 protein has one entry. The table shows around 63,000 distinct CDR3 sequences, with over 10% occurring only once. The TCR sequence derives from an adult who was a healthcare worker with PCR-confirmed SARS-CoV-2 infection or an uninfected control (not recorded which). The sequencing sample was made of whole blood. The V gene is TRBV25-1, the J gene TRBJ1-1; TRBD1 matches at 7 bases. The CDR3, as DNA: TGTGCCAGCAGACCTTCAGGGGGCACTGAAGCTTTCTTT. This codes for CASRPSGGTEAFF. The variable domain in full, completed from reference TRBV25-1 and TRBJ1-1, reads EADIYQTPRYLVIGTGKKITLECSQTMGHDKMYWYQQDPGMELHLIHYSYGVNSTEKGDLSSESTVSRIRTEHFPLTLESARPSHTSQYLCASRPSGGTEAFFGQGTRLTVV.